Listed below are T cell receptor beta chains from one sample, sequenced in a study of blood T cell repertoires in COVID-19. Here immunoSEQ multiplex PCR was the method, and the copy in TCRdb shows in-frame clones only, minus some. The repertoire consists of 180,000 or so clones, with around four fifths occurring once and the leading ten covering about 4.4%. Sequencing was done on a sample of PBMCs or T cells enriched from blood (not recorded which). Source of these receptors: a woman between 50 and 59 years old who had recovered from COVID-19. CDR3s include the opening cysteine and the closing phenylalanine or tryptophan. Fields, in order: V gene, D gene, clone size, J gene, CDR3 protein, CDR3 DNA. The D gene is left open where the match is weak. Clone size, where shown, is once, few, many, or a class for clones that have expanded.

TRBV10-3	TRBD1	-	TRBJ1-3	CATKDRADGNTIYF	TGTGCCACCAAGGACAGGGCGGACGGAAACACCATATATTTT
TRBV30	-	-	TRBJ1-5	CAWSGNRARGQPQHF	TGTGCCTGGAGTGGGAACAGGGCGAGGGGTCAGCCCCAGCATTTT
TRBV5-6	-	-	TRBJ1-1	CASSLGGDAEAFF	TGTGCCAGCAGCTTGGGGGGCGACGCTGAAGCTTTCTTT
TRBV7-9	-	-	TRBJ1-1	CASSLVQNTEAFF	TGTGCCAGCAGCTTAGTACAAAACACTGAAGCTTTCTTT
TRBV30	-	-	TRBJ1-4	CAWTVNNEKLFF	TGTGCCTGGACGGTAAATAATGAAAAACTGTTTTTT
TRBV30	-	once	TRBJ2-3	CASGRAGDTQYF	TGTGCCTCCGGCAGGGCCGGGGATACGCAGTATTTT
TRBV7-2	-	-	TRBJ1-5	CASSFGVGMNQPQHF	TGTGCCAGCAGCTTCGGGGTCGGGATGAATCAGCCCCAGCATTTT
TRBV2	-	-	TRBJ2-5	CASTEETQYF	TGTGCCAGCACCGAAGAGACCCAGTACTTC
TRBV7-3	TRBD2	few	TRBJ2-5	CASSPGTSGSGTQYF	TGTGCCAGCAGCCCGGGGACTAGCGGATCCGGGACCCAGTACTTC
TRBV10-3	-	-	TRBJ1-1	CASGGANTEAFF	TGTGCCTCGGGGGGGGCGAACACTGAAGCTTTCTTT
TRBV5-1	-	-	TRBJ1-2	CASSLTVSYGYTF	TGCGCCAGCAGCTTAACAGTTTCCTATGGCTACACCTTC
TRBV10-1	TRBD1	-	TRBJ2-5	CASSASPDRAETQYF	TGCGCCAGCAGTGCAAGCCCTGACAGGGCAGAGACCCAGTACTTC
TRBV19	-	-	TRBJ1-1	CASSLRRGRGKFEAFF	TGTGCCAGTAGTCTCCGAAGGGGCAGGGGAAAATTTGAGGCTTTCTTT
TRBV3-1/TRBV3-2	TRBD2	-	TRBJ2-5	CASSQEWASGGETQYF	TGTGCCAGCAGCCAAGAATGGGCTAGCGGGGGGGAGACCCAGTACTTC
TRBV21-1	-	-	TRBJ1-2	CATEWTGEDYGYTF	TGTGCCACCGAATGGACAGGGGAAGACTATGGCTACACCTTC
TRBV12-3/TRBV12-4	-	-	TRBJ1-1	CASSLEPSGAFF	TGTGCCAGCAGTTTAGAACCGTCCGGAGCTTTCTTT
TRBV7-8	-	-	TRBJ2-2	CASSSAGLAPTGELFF	TGTGCCAGCAGCTCGGCTGGGCTAGCGCCCACCGGGGAGCTGTTTTTT
TRBV6-5	-	few	TRBJ1-2	CASRSSSVPLGYTF	TGTGCCAGCCGGAGCTCTTCGGTCCCCTTAGGCTACACCTTC
TRBV9	-	-	TRBJ2-1	CASSSMGAMNEQFF	TGTGCCAGCAGCTCGATGGGGGCGATGAATGAGCAGTTCTTC
TRBV19	TRBD2	once	TRBJ2-1	CASSVGLNYNEQFF	TGTGCCAGTAGTGTGGGACTAAATTACAATGAGCAGTTCTTC
TRBV2	TRBD1	-	TRBJ1-2	CASSEAQGVETF	TGTGCCAGCAGTGAAGCGCAGGGGGTAGAGACCTTC
TRBV7-2	-	once	TRBJ1-1	CASRPGTQVAEAFF	TGTGCCAGCAGGCCCGGGACTCAGGTCGCTGAAGCTTTCTTT
TRBV5-1	-	-	TRBJ1-5	CASSLAGEQPQHF	TGCGCCAGCAGCTTGGCGGGAGAACAGCCCCAGCATTTT
TRBV30	-	-	TRBJ1-6	CAWMRQLNSPLHF	TGTGCCTGGATGCGACAGCTGAATTCACCCCTCCACTTT
TRBV5-1	TRBD2	once	TRBJ2-1	CASSSGGPYNEQFF	TGCGCCAGCAGCTCGGGGGGGCCCTACAATGAGCAGTTCTTC
TRBV5-1	TRBD2	-	TRBJ2-2	CASSRGGGAHTGELFF	TGCGCCAGCAGCCGCGGCGGGGGGGCCCACACCGGGGAGCTGTTTTTT
TRBV3-1/TRBV3-2	-	-	TRBJ1-2	CASSQDRPGYGYTF	TGTGCCAGCAGCCAAGATAGGCCAGGGTATGGCTACACCTTC
TRBV3-1/TRBV3-2	-	few	TRBJ1-2	CASSLPGATGGYTF	TGTGCCAGCAGCCTTCCAGGGGCCACGGGGGGCTACACCTTC
TRBV5-8	-	-	TRBJ1-1	CASSVLHITAFF	TGTGCCAGCAGCGTGTTACATATTACAGCTTTCTTT
TRBV19	TRBD1	-	TRBJ1-2	CASSTWDRGQGNYGYTF	TGTGCCAGTAGTACCTGGGACAGGGGGCAGGGAAACTATGGCTACACCTTC
TRBV10-3	TRBD1	-	TRBJ1-1	CAISGGTGLGTEAFF	TGTGCCATCAGTGGGGGGACAGGGCTGGGCACTGAAGCTTTCTTT
TRBV19	TRBD1	-	TRBJ1-2	CASSSPGTGGKGYTF	TGTGCCAGTAGTTCCCCAGGGACAGGGGGTAAGGGCTACACCTTC
TRBV5-1	-	-	TRBJ2-5	CASSLSSAETQYF	TGCGCCAGCAGCTTGTCATCAGCGGAGACCCAGTACTTC
TRBV15	TRBD2	-	TRBJ2-3	CATSRRIAGVLADTQYF	TGTGCCACCAGCAGAAGGATAGCGGGAGTACTCGCAGATACGCAGTATTTT
TRBV19	TRBD2	-	TRBJ2-1	CASSIGLAGVSEQFF	TGTGCCAGTAGTATAGGACTAGCGGGAGTATCTGAGCAGTTCTTC
TRBV28	-	once	TRBJ1-2	CASSFTADTYGYTF	TGTGCCAGCAGTTTTACAGCAGACACCTATGGCTACACCTTC
TRBV6-5	-	-	TRBJ1-3	CASKGGTGNTIYF	TGTGCCAGCAAGGGGGGGACTGGAAACACCATATATTTT
TRBV24-1	-	-	TRBJ2-1	CATSDPGGAANEQFF	TGTGCCACCAGTGACCCGGGTGGAGCCGCCAATGAGCAGTTCTTC
TRBV19	TRBD1	once	TRBJ1-1	CASSNDRVGHTEAFF	TGTGCCAGTAGTAACGACAGGGTCGGGCACACTGAAGCTTTCTTT
TRBV18	-	-	TRBJ2-5	CASSPRGFDQETQYF	TGTGCCAGCTCACCGAGGGGGTTTGACCAAGAGACCCAGTACTTC
TRBV7-9	-	once	TRBJ1-1	CASSLREAEAFF	TGTGCCAGCAGCCTACGGGAGGCTGAAGCTTTCTTT
TRBV5-4	TRBD1	-	TRBJ2-5	CASSLTGQVGETQYF	TGTGCCAGCAGCTTGACCGGACAGGTCGGAGAGACCCAGTACTTC
TRBV27	-	once	TRBJ1-1	CASSFSGTNTEAFF	TGTGCCAGCAGTTTTTCAGGGACTAACACTGAAGCTTTCTTT
TRBV11-2	-	-	TRBJ1-1	CASGLGGVNTEAFF	TGTGCCAGCGGTCTTGGGGGGGTGAACACTGAAGCTTTCTTT
TRBV6-5	-	-	TRBJ1-2	CATIRGGDYGYTF	TGTGCCACCATAAGAGGAGGGGACTATGGCTACACCTTC
TRBV18	TRBD1	-	TRBJ1-4	CASSPTGSDEKLFF	TGTGCCAGCTCACCGACAGGGTCAGATGAAAAACTGTTTTTT